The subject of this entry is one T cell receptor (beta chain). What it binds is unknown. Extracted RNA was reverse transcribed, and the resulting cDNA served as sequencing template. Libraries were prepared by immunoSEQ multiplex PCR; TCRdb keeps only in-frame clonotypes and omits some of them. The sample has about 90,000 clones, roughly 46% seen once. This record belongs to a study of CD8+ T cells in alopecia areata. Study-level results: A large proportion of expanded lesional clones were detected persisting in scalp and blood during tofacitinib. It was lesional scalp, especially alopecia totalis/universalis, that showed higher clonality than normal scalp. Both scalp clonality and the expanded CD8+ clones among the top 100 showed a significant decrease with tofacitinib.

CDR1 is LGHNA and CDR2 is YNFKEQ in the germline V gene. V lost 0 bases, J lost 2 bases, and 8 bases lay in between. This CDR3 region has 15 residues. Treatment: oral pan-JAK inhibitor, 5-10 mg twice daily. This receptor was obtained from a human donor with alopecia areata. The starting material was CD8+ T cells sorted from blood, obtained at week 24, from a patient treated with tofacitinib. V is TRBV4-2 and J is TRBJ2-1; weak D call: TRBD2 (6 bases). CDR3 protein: CASSQDRGAYNEQFF. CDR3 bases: TGTGCCAGCAGCCAAGATCGCGGGGCCTACAATGAGCAGTTCTTC.